The 7 T cell receptor beta chains below all came from one sample that was sequenced in a study of shared clonotypes between healthy human individuals (dated by TCRdb to 2020 to 2021). Libraries were built with the immunoSEQ multiplex PCR assay. TCRdb carries this immuneACCESS record with in-frame sequences only. Its versions omit some clonotypes, under half of them owing to an unresolved V gene in the studies checked, with the rest unexplained. The sample table records approximately 1.9 million clones; just over 90% of these occur just once. The ten top clones hold about 1.6% of the sample. CD8 naive samples were CD45RO-negative cells positively selected for CCR7, giving a CD45RA+CCR7+ population that excluded TemRA cells. Specimen: naive CD8+ T cells from PBMCs. Sample cell subset or site, as interpreted from the label and publication: CD45RA+CCR7+. These receptors all come from a man younger than 30 in good health. Some clones in this sample may be carry-over from other donors' samples.

In the case of this clone: The sample holds other DNA sequences that translate to the same CDR3. The rearrangement joins TRBV27 to TRBJ2-7, with a tentative D call TRBD1 (8 bases). The CDR3 covers 14 residues. Germline lookup yields CDR1 MNHEY and CDR2 SMNVEV (reference sequence). The germline V and J ends were trimmed by 6 bases and 4 bases, with 16 bases remaining between them. The CDR3 protein is CASSPKQGGYEQYF. CDR3 DNA: TGTGCCAGCAGCCCTAAACAGGGGGGGTACGAGCAGTACTTC.

This chain joins TRBV4-3 and TRBJ2-3; 7 nucleotides line up with TRBD1. After removal of 4 bases from V and 0 bases from J, the junction contained 4 bases not matched to a gene. CDR1 LGHNA and CDR2 YSLEER come from the germline V gene. The CDR3 has 15 residues. CDR3 DNA sequence: TGCGCCAGCAGCCCAAACAGGGGAAGCACAGATACGCAGTATTTT. Residues: CASSPNRGSTDTQYF.

V and J are TRBV29-1 and TRBJ2-3; D is perhaps TRBD2 (5 bases). V was shortened by 8 bases and J by 4 bases, with 22 bases between the two germline ends. The CDR3 totals 15 residues. Germline V gene data show CDR1 as SQVTM and CDR2 as ANQGSEA. CDR3 region: CSPRGLAQMSDTQYF. The CDR3 DNA sequence: TGCAGCCCGAGAGGCCTAGCCCAAATGTCAGATACGCAGTATTTT.

The chain carries TRBV15 and TRBJ2-2; D is undetermined. The CDR3 loop spans 11 amino acids. Looked up from germline, CDR1 is LNHNV and CDR2 is YYDKDF (reference sequence). Trimming took off 3 bases at V and 5 bases at J, with 1 base between the two ends. CDR3 protein: CATSRTGELFF. In nucleotides, the CDR3 is TGTGCCACCAGCAGGACCGGGGAGCTGTTTTTT.

This chain links TRBV19 with TRBJ2-7; no reliable D call. Trimming removed 3 bases at V and 5 bases at J, with 8 bases between. CDR1 and CDR2 (germline): LNHDA, SQIVND (reference sequence). CDR3 length equals 12 residues. In nucleotides, the CDR3 is TGTGCCAGTAGTATTGGGTCTAACGAGCAGTACTTC. Amino acids: CASSIGSNEQYF.

The CDR3 is CASSHPGGLYEQYF. Here the CDR3 DNA reads TGTGCCAGCAGCCACCCGGGGGGCCTCTACGAGCAGTACTTC. The chain employs TRBV4-2 and TRBJ2-7, with a weak D call TRBD2 (7 bases). V gave up 3 bases and J gave up 3 bases, with 12 bases separating them. Germline assignment: CDR1 LGHNA and CDR2 YNFKEQ. This CDR3 has 14 residues.

This clone was observed once. The sample carries other DNA sequences with the same CDR3. V gene TRBV6-5 combines with J gene TRBJ2-5; a weak D match, TRBD2 (5 bases). The germline V and J ends were trimmed by 0 bases and 3 bases, with 8 bases remaining between them. The CDR3 runs to 14 residues. The germline V gene encodes CDR1 MNHEY and CDR2 SVGAGI. The CDR3 here is CASSYSSGEETQYF. The CDR3 region has the DNA TGTGCCAGCAGTTACTCGTCCGGGGAAGAGACCCAGTACTTC.